The clone carrying this T cell receptor beta chain was counted a few times. Its target is not known. This sample is drawn from a study of OX40 agonist ivuxolimab in advanced cancers. This CDR3 is built from 13 residues. V was shortened by 2 bases and J by 2 bases, with 7 bases between the two germline ends. Germline V gene data show CDR1 as SGHVS and CDR2 as FQNEAQ. Produced via immunoSEQ multiplex PCR; TCRdb's table is partial and in-frame only. The top ten clones hold roughly 1.2% of a sample with 45,000 to 75,000 clones, 79% of them seen once. Samples were taken at baseline and on day 1 of cycles 4 and 7. Study outcomes and limitations: CD8+ T cells were the subset that, on average, had more expanded clones than CD4+.

Material: CD4+ or CD8+ T cells sorted from blood, obtained in a trial of the OX40 agonist ivuxolimab. The sequence came from an adult with an advanced solid tumor such as melanoma, head and neck, liver or kidney cancer. The gene calls are TRBV7-8 and TRBJ2-7; perhaps TRBD1 as D (5 bases). CDR3 DNA sequence: TGTGCCAGCAGCTTAAGACAGACCTACGAGCAGTACTTC. Protein: CASSLRQTYEQYF. The full variable domain, its missing parts supplied by reference TRBV7-8 and TRBJ2-7, is GAGVSQSPRYKVAKRGQDVALRCDPISGHVSLFWYQQALGQGPEFLTYFQNEAQLDKSGLPSDRFFAERPEGSVSTLKIQRTQQEDSAVYLCASSLRQTYEQYFGPGTRLTVT.